This T cell receptor beta chain emerged from a study of T cells after posttransplantation cyclophosphamide. In germline, CDR1 is MNHNS, CDR2 SASEGT. This CDR3 is 12 amino acids long. V lost 11 bases and J 6 bases, leaving 16 bases between the germline ends. Whole-study results and caveats: TRB overlap between skin or GI tissue T cells and blood was limited. Donor CD8+ memory clones often dominated recipient blood repertoires at later times.

This clone was counted many times. No antigen is known for it. Method: immunoSEQ multiplex PCR; TCRdb's copy keeps in-frame clones and lacks some. This record lists some 40,000 clones, none seen once only, and the top ten clones contain 2% to 3%. Source material: PBMCs. The sequence was obtained from a man aged 35 to 55 in good health, CMV-negative, and a related stem cell transplant donor. The chain carries TRBV6-1 and TRBJ1-2; the D gene is possibly TRBD1 (5 bases). This CDR3 reads CASTSGKDGYTF. The CDR3 bases are TGTGCCTCCACCTCAGGGAAAGATGGCTACACCTTC.